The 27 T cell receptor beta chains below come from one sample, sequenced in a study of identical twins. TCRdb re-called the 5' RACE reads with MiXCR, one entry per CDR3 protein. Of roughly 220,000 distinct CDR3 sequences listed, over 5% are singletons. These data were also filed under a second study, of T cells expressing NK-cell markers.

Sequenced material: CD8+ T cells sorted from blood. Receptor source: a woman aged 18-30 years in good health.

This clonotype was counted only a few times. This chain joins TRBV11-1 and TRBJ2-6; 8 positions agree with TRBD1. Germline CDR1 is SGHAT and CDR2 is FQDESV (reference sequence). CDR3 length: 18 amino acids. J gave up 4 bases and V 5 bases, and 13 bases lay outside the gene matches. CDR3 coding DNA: TGTGCCAGCAGCGGAACGGCGGACAGGGCGGAAGGGGCCAACGTCCTGACTTTC. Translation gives CASSGTADRAEGANVLTF.

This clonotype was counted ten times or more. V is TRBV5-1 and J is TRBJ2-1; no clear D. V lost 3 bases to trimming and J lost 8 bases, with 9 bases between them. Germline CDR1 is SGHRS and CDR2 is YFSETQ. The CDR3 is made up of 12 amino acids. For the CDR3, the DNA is TGCGCCAGCAGCTGGGCACGGGATGAGCAGTTCTTC. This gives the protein CASSWARDEQFF.

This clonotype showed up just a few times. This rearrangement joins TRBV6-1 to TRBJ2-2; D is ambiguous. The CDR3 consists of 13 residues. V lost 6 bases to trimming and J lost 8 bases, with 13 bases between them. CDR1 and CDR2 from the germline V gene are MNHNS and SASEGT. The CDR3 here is CASSHGRSGELFF. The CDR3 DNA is TGTGCCAGCAGCCATGGCAGGTCTGGGGAGCTGTTTTTT.

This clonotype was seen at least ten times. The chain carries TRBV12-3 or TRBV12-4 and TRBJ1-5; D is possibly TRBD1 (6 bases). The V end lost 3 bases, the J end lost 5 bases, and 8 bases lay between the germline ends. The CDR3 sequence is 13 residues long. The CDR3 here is CASSLGAHQPQHF. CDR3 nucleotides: TGTGCCAGCAGTTTGGGGGCACATCAGCCCCAGCATTTT.

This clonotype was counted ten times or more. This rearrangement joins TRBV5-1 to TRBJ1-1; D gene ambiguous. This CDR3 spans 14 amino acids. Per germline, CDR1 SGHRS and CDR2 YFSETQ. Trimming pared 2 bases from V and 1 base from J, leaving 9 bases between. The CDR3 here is CASSFTPTNTEAFF. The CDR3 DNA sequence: TGCGCCAGCAGCTTCACCCCTACGAACACTGAAGCTTTCTTT.

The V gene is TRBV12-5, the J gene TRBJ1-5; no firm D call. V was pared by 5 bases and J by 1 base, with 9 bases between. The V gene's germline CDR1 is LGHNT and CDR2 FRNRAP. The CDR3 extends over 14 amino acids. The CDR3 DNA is TGTGCTAGTGGTCCCGGACCCAGCAATCAGCCCCAGCATTTT. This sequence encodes CASGPGPSNQPQHF.

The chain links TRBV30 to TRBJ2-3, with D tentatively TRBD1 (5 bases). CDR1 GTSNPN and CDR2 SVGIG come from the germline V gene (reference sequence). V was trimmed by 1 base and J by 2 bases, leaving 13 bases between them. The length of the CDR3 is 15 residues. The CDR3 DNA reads TGTGCCTGGAGTGCCTTAGGACACCTCACAGATACGCAGTATTTT. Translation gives CAWSALGHLTDTQYF.

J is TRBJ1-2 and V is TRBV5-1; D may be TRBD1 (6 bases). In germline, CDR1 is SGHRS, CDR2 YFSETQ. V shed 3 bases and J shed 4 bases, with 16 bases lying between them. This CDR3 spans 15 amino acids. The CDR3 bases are TGCGCCAGCAGCTCGGAAACGGGACACCTCTATGGCTACACCTTC. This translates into CASSSETGHLYGYTF.

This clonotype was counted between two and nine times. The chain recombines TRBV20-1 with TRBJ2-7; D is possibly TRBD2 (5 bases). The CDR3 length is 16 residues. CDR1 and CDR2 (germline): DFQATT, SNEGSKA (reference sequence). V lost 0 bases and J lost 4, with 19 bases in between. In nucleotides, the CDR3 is TGCAGTGCTAGAGATCGTAATAGCGCCAGAGGGTACGAGCAGTACTTC. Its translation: CSARDRNSARGYEQYF.

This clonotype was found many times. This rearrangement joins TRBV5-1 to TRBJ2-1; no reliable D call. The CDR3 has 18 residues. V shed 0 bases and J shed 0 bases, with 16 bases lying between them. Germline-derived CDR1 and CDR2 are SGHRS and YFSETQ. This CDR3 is CASSLAVGDYSSYNEQFF. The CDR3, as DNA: TGCGCCAGCAGCTTGGCAGTAGGCGATTACAGCTCCTACAATGAGCAGTTCTTC.

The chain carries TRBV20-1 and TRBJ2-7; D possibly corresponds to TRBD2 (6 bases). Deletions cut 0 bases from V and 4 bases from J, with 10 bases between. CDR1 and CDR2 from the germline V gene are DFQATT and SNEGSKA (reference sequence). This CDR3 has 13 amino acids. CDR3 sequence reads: CSARDLGGYEQYF. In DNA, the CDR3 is TGCAGTGCTAGAGACCTCGGGGGATACGAGCAGTACTTC.

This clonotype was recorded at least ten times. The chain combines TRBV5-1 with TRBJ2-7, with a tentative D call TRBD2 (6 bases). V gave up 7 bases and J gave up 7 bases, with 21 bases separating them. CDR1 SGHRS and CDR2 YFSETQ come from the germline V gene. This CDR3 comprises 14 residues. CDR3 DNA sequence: TGCGCCAGCTCAATCGGGGACTCCTCTCCGGAGCAGTACTTC. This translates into CASSIGDSSPEQYF. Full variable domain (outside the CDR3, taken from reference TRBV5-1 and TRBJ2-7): KAGVTQTPRYLIKTRGQQVTLSCSPISGHRSVSWYQQTPGQGLQFLFEYFSETQRNKGNFPGRFSGRQFSNSRSEMNVSTLELGDSALYLCASSIGDSSPEQYFGPGTRLTVT.

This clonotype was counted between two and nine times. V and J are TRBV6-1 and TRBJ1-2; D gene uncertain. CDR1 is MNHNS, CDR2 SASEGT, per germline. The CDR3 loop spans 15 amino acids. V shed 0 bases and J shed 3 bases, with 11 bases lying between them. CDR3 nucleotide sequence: TGTGCCAGCAGTGAAGCGGAGGGCACCCACTATGGCTACACCTTC. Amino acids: CASSEAEGTHYGYTF.

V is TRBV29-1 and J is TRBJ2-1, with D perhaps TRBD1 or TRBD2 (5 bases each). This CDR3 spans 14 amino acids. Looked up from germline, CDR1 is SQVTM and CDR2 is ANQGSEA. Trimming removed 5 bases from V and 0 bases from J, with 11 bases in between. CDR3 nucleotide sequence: TGCAGCGTTCGGGGCGAGAGCTCCTACAATGAGCAGTTCTTC. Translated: CSVRGESSYNEQFF.

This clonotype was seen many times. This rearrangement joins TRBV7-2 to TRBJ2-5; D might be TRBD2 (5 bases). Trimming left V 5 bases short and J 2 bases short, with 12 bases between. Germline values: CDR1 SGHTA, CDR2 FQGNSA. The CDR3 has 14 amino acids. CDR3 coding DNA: TGTGCCAGCAGCCCCCCACTAGGACAAGAGACCCAGTACTTC. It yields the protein CASSPPLGQETQYF.

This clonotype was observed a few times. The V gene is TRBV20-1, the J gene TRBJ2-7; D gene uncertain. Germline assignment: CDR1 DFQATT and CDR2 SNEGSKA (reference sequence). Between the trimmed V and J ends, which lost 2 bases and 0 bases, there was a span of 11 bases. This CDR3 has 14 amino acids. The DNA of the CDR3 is TGCAGTGCTAGAAACAAGGGAAGCTCCTACGAGCAGTACTTC. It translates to CSARNKGSSYEQYF.

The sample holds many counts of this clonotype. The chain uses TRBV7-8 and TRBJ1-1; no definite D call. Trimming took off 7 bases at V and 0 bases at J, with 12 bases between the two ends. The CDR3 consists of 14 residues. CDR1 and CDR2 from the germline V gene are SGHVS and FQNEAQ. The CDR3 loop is CASTGWGVNTEAFF. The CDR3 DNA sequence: TGTGCCAGCACCGGGTGGGGTGTGAACACTGAAGCTTTCTTT. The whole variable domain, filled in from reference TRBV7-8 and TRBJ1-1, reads GAGVSQSPRYKVAKRGQDVALRCDPISGHVSLFWYQQALGQGPEFLTYFQNEAQLDKSGLPSDRFFAERPEGSVSTLKIQRTQQEDSAVYLCASTGWGVNTEAFFGQGTRLTVV.

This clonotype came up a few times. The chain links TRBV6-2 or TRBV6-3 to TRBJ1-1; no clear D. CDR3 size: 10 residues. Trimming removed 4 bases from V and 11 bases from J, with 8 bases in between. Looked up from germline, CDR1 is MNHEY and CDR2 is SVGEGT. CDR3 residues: CASSWPGAFF. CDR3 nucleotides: TGTGCCAGCAGTTGGCCGGGGGCTTTCTTT.

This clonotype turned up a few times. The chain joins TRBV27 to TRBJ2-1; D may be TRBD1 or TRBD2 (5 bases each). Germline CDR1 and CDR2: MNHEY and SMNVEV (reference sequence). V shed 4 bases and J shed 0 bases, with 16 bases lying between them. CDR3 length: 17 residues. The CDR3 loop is CASSSRTGTVSYNEQFF. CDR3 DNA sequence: TGTGCCAGCAGTTCCCGCACCGGGACGGTCTCCTACAATGAGCAGTTCTTC.

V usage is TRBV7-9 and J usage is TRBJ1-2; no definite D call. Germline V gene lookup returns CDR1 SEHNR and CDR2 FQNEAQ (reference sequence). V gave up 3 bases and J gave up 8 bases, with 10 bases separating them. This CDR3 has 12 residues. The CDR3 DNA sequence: TGTGCCAGCAGCTTTCCTCCGGTCGGCTACACCTTC. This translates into CASSFPPVGYTF.

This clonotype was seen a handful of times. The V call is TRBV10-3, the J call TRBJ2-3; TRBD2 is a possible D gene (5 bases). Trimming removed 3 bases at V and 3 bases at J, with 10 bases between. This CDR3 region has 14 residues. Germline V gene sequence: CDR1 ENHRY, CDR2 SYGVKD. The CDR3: CAISDLSVTDTQYF. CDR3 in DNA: TGTGCCATCAGTGACCTTAGCGTGACAGATACGCAGTATTTT.

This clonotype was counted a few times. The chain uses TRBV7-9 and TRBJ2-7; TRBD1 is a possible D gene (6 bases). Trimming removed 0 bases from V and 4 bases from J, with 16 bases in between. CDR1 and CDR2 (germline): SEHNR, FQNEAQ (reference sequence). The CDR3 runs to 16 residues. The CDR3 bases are TGTGCCAGCAGCTTAGCCACAGGGACAAGGCTATACGAGCAGTACTTC. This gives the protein CASSLATGTRLYEQYF.

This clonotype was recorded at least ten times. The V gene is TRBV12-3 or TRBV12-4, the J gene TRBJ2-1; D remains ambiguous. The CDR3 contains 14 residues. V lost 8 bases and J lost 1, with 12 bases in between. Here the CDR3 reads CASQTDLSYNEQFF. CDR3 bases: TGTGCCAGCCAGACGGACCTTTCCTACAATGAGCAGTTCTTC.

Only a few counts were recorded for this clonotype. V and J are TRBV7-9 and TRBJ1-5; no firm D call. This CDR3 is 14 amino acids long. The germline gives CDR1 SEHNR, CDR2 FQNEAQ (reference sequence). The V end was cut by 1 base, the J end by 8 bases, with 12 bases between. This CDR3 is CASSLVALPEPQHF. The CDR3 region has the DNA TGTGCCAGCAGCTTAGTGGCCCTACCGGAGCCCCAGCATTTT.

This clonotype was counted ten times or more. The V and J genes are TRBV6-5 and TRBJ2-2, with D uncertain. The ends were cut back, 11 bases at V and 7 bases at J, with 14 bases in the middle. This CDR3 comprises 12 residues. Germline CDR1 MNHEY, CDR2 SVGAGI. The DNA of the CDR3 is TGTGCCGCCGAGGAAGGCGACGGGGAGCTGTTTTTT. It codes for CAAEEGDGELFF.

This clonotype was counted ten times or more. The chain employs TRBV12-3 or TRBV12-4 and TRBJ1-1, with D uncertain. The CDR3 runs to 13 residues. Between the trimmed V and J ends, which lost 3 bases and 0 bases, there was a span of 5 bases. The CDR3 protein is CASSFIVNTEAFF. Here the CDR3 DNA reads TGTGCCAGCAGTTTTATCGTGAACACTGAAGCTTTCTTT.

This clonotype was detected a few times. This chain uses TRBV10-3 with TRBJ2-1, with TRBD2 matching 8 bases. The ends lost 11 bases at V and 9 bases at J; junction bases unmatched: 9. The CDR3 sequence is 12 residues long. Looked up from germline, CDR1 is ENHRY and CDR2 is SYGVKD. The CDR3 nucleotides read TGTGCCGCTGGCGGGGGGAGCGGTGAGCAGTTCTTC. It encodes CAAGGGSGEQFF.